This is a list of T cell receptor beta chains from one sample in a study of PD-1 blockade in classical Hodgkin lymphoma. Sequencing was performed with immunoSEQ multiplex PCR; in TCRdb, only in-frame clones are kept and a portion is missing. The sample lists tens of thousands of clones, over 75% occurring once. The specimen was peripheral blood mononuclear cells (PBMCs), collected before the fourth cycle of nivolumab. The receptors shown here come from a human donor with classical Hodgkin lymphoma. Both conserved end residues are part of each CDR3. The D gene is left open where the match is weak. A row's size may be missing; if present it is once, few, many or a size class.

v_gene,d_gene,abundance,j_gene,len,CDR3aa,CDR3nt
TRBV18,TRBD1,-,TRBJ1-4,16,CASSPRDAGGTEKLFF,TGTGCCAGCTCACCACGAGACGCAGGGGGGACAGAAAAACTGTTTTTT
TRBV6-1,TRBD1,-,TRBJ1-5,17,CASSESWTGVSNQPQHF,TGTGCCAGCAGTGAAAGTTGGACAGGGGTTAGCAATCAGCCCCAGCATTTT
TRBV6-1,-,few,TRBJ1-2,11,CASNPDLDYTF,TGTGCCAGCAACCCGGACCTAGATTACACCTTC
TRBV21-1,-,-,TRBJ1-2,18,CASSKVPPLAGCGYGYTF,TGTGCCAGCAGCAAAGTTCCTCCCTTGGCAGGCTGTGGCTATGGCTACACCTTC
TRBV9,-,-,TRBJ2-3,14,CASSFTGDFNTQYF,TGTGCCAGCAGCTTCACGGGAGACTTTAATACGCAGTATTTT
TRBV4-3,-,-,TRBJ2-2,17,CASSQEGGRRGPGELFF,TGCGCCAGCAGCCAAGAGGGGGGACGGAGGGGTCCCGGGGAGCTGTTTTTT
TRBV28,TRBD2,few,TRBJ2-7,14,CASSLTSGYYEQYF,TGTGCCAGCAGTTTAACTAGCGGGTACTACGAGCAGTACTTC
TRBV7-3,-,-,TRBJ1-1,20,CASSRTQGIGEVFKGTEAFF,TGTGCCAGCAGCAGAACCCAAGGGATAGGGGAGGTGTTCAAGGGCACTGAAGCTTTCTTT
TRBV18,-,-,TRBJ1-2,13,CASSPAGNYGYTF,TGTGCCAGCTCACCAGCGGGGAACTATGGCTACACCTTC
TRBV7-9,-,few,TRBJ1-6,13,CASSLDGNSPLHF,TGTGCCAGCAGCTTAGACGGAAATTCACCCCTCCACTTT
TRBV7-8,-,-,TRBJ1-4,14,CASSLDTRREKLFF,TGTGCCAGCAGCTTGGACACCAGGCGGGAAAAACTGTTTTTT
TRBV28,TRBD1,-,TRBJ1-6,13,CASRGQGDSPLHF,TGTGCCAGCAGGGGACAGGGGGATTCACCCCTCCACTTT
TRBV7-7,-,-,TRBJ2-2,14,CASKPRGTTGELFF,TGTGCTAGCAAGCCCCGGGGGACCACCGGGGAGCTGTTTTTT
TRBV6-6,-,-,TRBJ2-3,12,CASSYRGTSQYF,TGTGCCAGCAGTTACCGAGGGACGTCGCAGTATTTT
TRBV7-2,TRBD1,few,TRBJ2-7,13,CASSSDRGLEQYF,TGTGCCAGCAGCTCGGACAGGGGTCTGGAGCAGTACTTC
TRBV5-1,-,few,TRBJ1-1,14,CASSPRVTDTEAFF,TGCGCCAGCAGCCCAAGGGTTACGGACACTGAAGCTTTCTTT
TRBV29-1,TRBD1,-,TRBJ1-1,13,CSVTRQGDTEAFF,TGCAGCGTGACTAGACAGGGTGACACTGAAGCTTTCTTT
TRBV29-1,-,-,TRBJ1-1,14,CSVAGQLMNTEAFF,TGCAGCGTTGCTGGACAGCTTATGAACACTGAAGCTTTCTTT
TRBV6-5,-,-,TRBJ2-1,11,CASTFGYEQFF,TGTGCCAGCACTTTTGGCTATGAGCAGTTCTTC
TRBV29-1,-,-,TRBJ1-4,13,CSVARGEYEKLFF,TGCAGCGTTGCGAGGGGGGAGTATGAAAAACTGTTTTTT
TRBV28,-,-,TRBJ1-5,13,CASSPPGNQPQHF,TGTGCCAGCAGTCCTCCAGGGAATCAGCCCCAGCATTTT
TRBV18,-,-,TRBJ1-1,12,CASSFPLGGAFF,TGTGCCAGCTCATTCCCCCTGGGAGGAGCTTTCTTT
TRBV6-6,-,-,TRBJ1-5,13,CASSPDQNQPQHF,TGTGCCAGCAGTCCCGACCAGAATCAGCCCCAGCATTTT
TRBV19,-,-,TRBJ1-5,15,CASSIDQLSNQPQHF,TGTGCCAGTAGTATAGATCAATTGAGCAATCAGCCCCAGCATTTT
TRBV9,-,-,TRBJ2-3,14,CASSVGGYTDTQYF,TGTGCCAGCAGCGTAGGTGGTTACACAGATACGCAGTATTTT
TRBV27,-,-,TRBJ2-2,12,CASSFGTGELFF,TGTGCCAGCAGTTTCGGGACCGGGGAGCTGTTTTTT
TRBV4-3,-,-,TRBJ1-1,15,CASSQDPTGPGEAFF,TGCGCCAGCAGCCAGGACCCGACAGGACCGGGTGAAGCTTTCTTT
TRBV28,TRBD1,-,TRBJ2-2,15,CASSQGTDYTGELFF,TGTGCCAGCAGCCAAGGGACAGACTACACCGGGGAGCTGTTTTTT
TRBV5-6,-,-,TRBJ2-7,13,CASSLGRTYEQYF,TGTGCCAGCAGCCTGGGACGGACCTACGAGCAGTACTTC
TRBV2,-,few,TRBJ1-6,14,CASSEDFDYSPLHF,TGTGCCAGCAGTGAAGACTTCGATTATTCACCCCTCCACTTT
TRBV2,-,once,TRBJ2-1,14,CASSVRGFVDEQFF,TGTGCCAGCAGTGTACGGGGGTTCGTGGATGAGCAGTTCTTC
TRBV18,-,-,TRBJ1-2,15,CASSLGEGRTYGYTF,TGTGCCAGCTCCCTAGGCGAGGGGCGCACCTATGGCTACACCTTC
TRBV4-2,TRBD2,-,TRBJ2-7,15,CASSRSSGGQYEQYF,TGTGCCAGCAGCCGGTCTAGCGGGGGACAGTACGAGCAGTACTTC
TRBV7-9,TRBD1,-,TRBJ2-1,16,CASSSPPGTGYNEQFF,TGTGCCAGCAGCTCTCCACCCGGGACAGGTTACAATGAGCAGTTCTTC
TRBV29-1,-,few,TRBJ1-1,13,CSVDGGGNTEAFF,TGCAGCGTTGACGGGGGAGGGAACACTGAAGCTTTCTTT
TRBV30,-,-,TRBJ1-2,16,CAWSVLGQSVGYGYTF,TGTGCCTGGAGTGTATTAGGACAATCAGTAGGATATGGCTACACCTTC
TRBV4-2,-,-,TRBJ2-6,16,CASSQDARGGANVLTF,TGTGCCAGCAGCCAAGATGCCAGGGGTGGGGCCAACGTCCTGACTTTC
TRBV28,-,few,TRBJ1-5,13,CASVSLSNQPQHF,TGTGCCAGCGTCAGTTTAAGCAATCAGCCCCAGCATTTT
TRBV2,TRBD1,-,TRBJ1-4,16,CASSELGTGTNEKLFF,TGTGCCAGCAGTGAATTGGGGACAGGGACTAATGAAAAACTGTTTTTT
TRBV7-2,-,-,TRBJ1-5,13,CASSLVFNQPQHF,TGTGCCAGCAGCTTGGTTTTCAATCAGCCCCAGCATTTT
TRBV6-6,-,-,TRBJ2-7,14,CASRRDIISYEQYF,TGTGCCAGCCGGAGGGATATAATCTCCTACGAGCAGTACTTC
TRBV7-3,-,-,TRBJ1-6,14,CASSPRSYNSPLHF,TGTGCCAGCAGCCCCCGCTCCTATAATTCACCCCTCCACTTT
TRBV16,-,once,TRBJ1-1,15,CASSQSRAANTEAFF,TGTGCCAGCAGCCAATCAAGGGCAGCGAACACTGAAGCTTTCTTT
TRBV4-2,TRBD1,-,TRBJ2-3,16,CASSQGGDRDTDTQYF,TGTGCCAGCAGCCAAGGGGGAGACAGGGACACAGATACGCAGTATTTT